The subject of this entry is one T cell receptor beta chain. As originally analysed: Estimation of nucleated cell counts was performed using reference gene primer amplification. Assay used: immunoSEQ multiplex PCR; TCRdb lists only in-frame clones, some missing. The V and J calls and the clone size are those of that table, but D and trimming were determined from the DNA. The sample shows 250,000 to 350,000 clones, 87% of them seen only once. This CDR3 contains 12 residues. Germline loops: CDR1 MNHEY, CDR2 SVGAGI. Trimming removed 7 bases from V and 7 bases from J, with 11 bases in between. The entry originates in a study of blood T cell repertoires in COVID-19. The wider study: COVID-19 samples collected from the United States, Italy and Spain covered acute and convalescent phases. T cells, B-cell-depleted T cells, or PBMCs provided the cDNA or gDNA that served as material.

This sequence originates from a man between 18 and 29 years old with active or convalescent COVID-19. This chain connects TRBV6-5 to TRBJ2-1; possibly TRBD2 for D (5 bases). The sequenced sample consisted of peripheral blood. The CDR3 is CASISSWNEQFF. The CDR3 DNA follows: TGTGCCAGCATCTCTAGCTGGAATGAGCAGTTCTTC.